The 27 T cell receptor beta chains below come from one sample, sequenced in a study of control samples from healthy donors and cancer patients. The protocol was immunoSEQ multiplex PCR, while the TCRdb copy is restricted to in-frame clones and leaves out a portion. This table holds 25,000 to 35,000 clones, 91% found once. The sample was PBMCs. Receptors were obtained from a man aged 50-59 years with lung cancer.

V gene TRBV5-4 combines with J gene TRBJ2-5; D tentatively reads TRBD1 or TRBD2 (6 bases each). CDR3 length: 15 residues. V was shortened by 4 bases and J by 1 base, with 14 bases between the two germline ends. Per germline, CDR1 SGHNT and CDR2 YYREEE (reference sequence). In nucleotides, the CDR3 is TGTGCCAGCAGCCCGTCGGGGGCCCTCCAAGAGACCCAGTACTTC. Translating gives CASSPSGALQETQYF.

J is TRBJ2-7 and V is TRBV6-1, with unresolved D. The V and J ends lost 0 bases and 3 bases respectively, with 15 bases between them. Germline V gene data show CDR1 as MNHNS and CDR2 as SASEGT. This CDR3 region has 16 residues. CDR3 in DNA: TGTGCCAGCAGTGAAGCAGCCTCAGGCGGATACTACGAGCAGTACTTC. Protein sequence: CASSEAASGGYYEQYF.

This clone was observed once. CDR3 DNA: TGTGCCAGCAGTGCCGGGGAGTTCAGGTGGGAGCAGTACTTC. Translating gives CASSAGEFRWEQYF. The genes are TRBV6-6 and TRBJ2-7, with D perhaps matching TRBD2 (5 bases). The length of the CDR3 is 14 residues. The V and J ends lost 5 bases and 7 bases respectively, with 18 bases between them. Germline lookup yields CDR1 MNHNY and CDR2 SVGAGI (reference sequence).

This chain links TRBV2 with TRBJ2-5; D call uncertain. CDR1 and CDR2 from the germline V gene are SNHLY and FYNNEI. V lost 1 base and J 4 bases, leaving 10 bases between the germline ends. The CDR3 loop spans 14 amino acids. CDR3 nucleotide sequence: TGTGCCAGCAGTGAAGGGATATCGGGAGAGACCCAGTACTTC. This gives the protein CASSEGISGETQYF.

CDR3 DNA: TGTGCCAGCAGCCTCACCCTGGGGGGTTACGAGCAGTACTTC. Protein sequence: CASSLTLGGYEQYF. The chain links TRBV7-2 to TRBJ2-7; possible D gene TRBD2, 6 bases. Deletions cut 5 bases from V and 4 bases from J, with 15 bases between. This CDR3 has 14 residues. Germline CDR1 SGHTA, CDR2 FQGNSA.

The chain combines TRBV29-1 with TRBJ1-1, with TRBD1 matching over 9 bases. The V segment lost 4 bases and the J segment 6 bases; nucleotides outside the gene matches: 15. This CDR3 has 16 amino acids. Germline CDR1 SQVTM, CDR2 ANQGSEA. CDR3 DNA: TGCAGCGTTGTTGGGACAGGGAAGAATAGTAGATCTGAAGCTTTCTTT. This sequence encodes CSVVGTGKNSRSEAFF.

The chain recombines TRBV19 with TRBJ1-5; 7 nucleotides match TRBD1. This CDR3 is 14 amino acids long. Unmatched junction bases numbered 7, after V lost 5 bases and J lost 6 bases. Germline V gene data show CDR1 as LNHDA and CDR2 as SQIVND (reference sequence). This chain's CDR3 is CASSRRGITQPQHF. The CDR3 coding sequence is TGTGCCAGTAGTCGCAGGGGGATAACTCAGCCCCAGCATTTT.

The rearrangement links TRBV9 to TRBJ1-4; 12 bases align to TRBD1. Germline V gene data show CDR1 as SGDLS and CDR2 as YYNGEE. The CDR3 covers 17 residues. V was pared by 3 bases and J by 8 bases, with 11 bases of the junction left unmatched. This chain's CDR3 is CASSAPGTGGVGEKLFF. The CDR3 DNA sequence: TGTGCCAGCAGCGCCCCCGGGACAGGGGGCGTCGGGGAAAAACTGTTTTTT.

The V and J genes are TRBV7-2 and TRBJ1-2; 7 bases fit TRBD1. CDR3 length equals 16 residues. Trimming removed 2 bases from V and 4 bases from J; junction bases left unmatched: 10. The germline CDR1 and CDR2 sequences are SGHTA and FQGNSA. The CDR3 here is CASSLIGQGGRYGYTF. The CDR3, as DNA: TGTGCCAGCAGCTTAATCGGGCAGGGGGGTCGCTATGGCTACACCTTC.

This sequence joins TRBV2 and TRBJ2-5; D is unresolved. The V and J ends lost 4 bases and 2 bases respectively, with 5 bases between them. The CDR3 has 12 residues. In germline, CDR1 is SNHLY, CDR2 FYNNEI. CDR3 residues: CASSVTQETQYF. For the CDR3, the DNA is TGTGCCAGCAGTGTTACTCAAGAGACCCAGTACTTC.

This rearrangement joins TRBV6-5 to TRBJ2-3; D perhaps matches TRBD2 (7 bases). The V end lost 0 bases, the J end lost 4 bases, and 14 bases lay between the germline ends. Germline V gene sequence: CDR1 MNHEY, CDR2 SVGAGI. The CDR3 is made up of 16 amino acids. CDR3 DNA: TGTGCCAGCAGTTACTCGGGGGCGGGGGTTTCAGATACGCAGTATTTT. This gives the protein CASSYSGAGVSDTQYF.

The chain uses TRBV27 and TRBJ2-3; D might be TRBD2 (6 bases). The ends were cut back, 2 bases at V and 2 bases at J, with 11 bases in the middle. CDR1 MNHEY and CDR2 SMNVEV come from the germline V gene (reference sequence). The CDR3 totals 15 residues. The CDR3 nucleotides read TGTGCCAGCAGTTTAATCGGGGACTCCACAGATACGCAGTATTTT. The encoded protein is CASSLIGDSTDTQYF.

The table lists this clone with a count of one. This sequence joins TRBV6-1 and TRBJ2-7; 8 bases agree with TRBD1. The CDR3 loop spans 15 amino acids. Germline assignment: CDR1 MNHNS and CDR2 SASEGT. V shed 3 bases, J shed 3 bases, and the junction held 7 bases outside the gene matches. In DNA form, the CDR3 reads TGTGCCAGCAGTGATTGGGGACAGGCGTTCTACGAGCAGTACTTC. Protein product: CASSDWGQAFYEQYF.

The chain carries TRBV5-4 and TRBJ1-1; D is undetermined. V lost 4 bases, J lost 5 bases, and 18 bases lay in between. The CDR3 length is 15 residues. In germline, CDR1 is SGHNT, CDR2 YYREEE (reference sequence). As DNA, the CDR3 is TGTGCCAGCAGCCCACCCCTCAGTTATGGGACTGAAGCTTTCTTT. Protein sequence: CASSPPLSYGTEAFF.

The genes are TRBV7-9 and TRBJ2-1; D is unresolved. Germline V CDR1 and CDR2: SEHNR, FQNEAQ (reference sequence). V gave up 2 bases and J gave up 0 bases, with 14 bases separating them. CDR3 length equals 17 residues. This chain's CDR3 is CASSLLSNLSSYNEQFF. CDR3 bases: TGTGCCAGCAGCTTATTAAGCAATCTTAGCTCCTACAATGAGCAGTTCTTC.

The chain has TRBV3-1 (or the pseudogene TRBV3-2) and TRBJ1-2, with TRBD1 as a possible D gene (6 bases). Looked up from germline, CDR1 is LGHDT and CDR2 is YNNKEL (reference sequence). The CDR3 is 15 residues long. The V end was cut by 1 base, the J end by 3 bases, with 12 bases between. The CDR3 DNA reads as TGTGCCAGCAGCCAAGTCCCGGACAGCTACTATGGCTACACCTTC. It codes for CASSQVPDSYYGYTF.

The chain couples TRBV19 to TRBJ1-3; D unresolved. Germline V gene data show CDR1 as LNHDA and CDR2 as SQIVND (reference sequence). This CDR3 is built from 15 residues. V dropped 5 bases and J dropped 0 bases, with 11 bases sitting between them. Here the CDR3 DNA reads TGTGCCAGTAGTCCTCGCAGTCCCTCTGGAAACACCATATATTTT. It yields the protein CASSPRSPSGNTIYF. The full variable domain, with the rest looked up from reference TRBV19 and TRBJ1-3, is DGGITQSPKYLFRKEGQNVTLSCEQNLNHDAMYWYRQDPGQGLRLIYYSQIVNDFQKGDIAEGYSVSREKKESFPLTVTSAQKNPTAFYLCASSPRSPSGNTIYFGEGSWLTVV.

CDR3 sequence reads: CASSIQGGKTNEKLFF. As DNA, the CDR3 is TGTGCCAGCAGCATACAGGGGGGAAAGACTAATGAAAAACTGTTTTTT. The rearrangement links TRBV5-4 to TRBJ1-4; 8 bases map to TRBD1. This CDR3 is 16 amino acids long. With V trimmed by 4 bases and J by 2 bases, 7 bases remained unmatched. Germline assignment: CDR1 SGHNT and CDR2 YYREEE (reference sequence).

The chain links TRBV4-1 to TRBJ2-3; D is undetermined. V lost 2 bases, J lost 7 bases, and 7 bases lay in between. Per germline, CDR1 MGHRA and CDR2 YSYEKL. This CDR3 spans 12 amino acids. The CDR3 bases are TGCGCCAGCAGCCAAACAGAGAATACGCAGTATTTT. It is translated as CASSQTENTQYF.

The V gene is TRBV7-8, the J gene TRBJ2-5; no firm D call. CDR1 SGHVS and CDR2 FQNEAQ come from the germline V gene. Trimming pared 3 bases from V and 5 bases from J, leaving 7 bases between. The length of the CDR3 is 12 residues. The CDR3 region has the DNA TGTGCCAGCAGCTTTTTAGGCGAGACCCAGTACTTC. It encodes CASSFLGETQYF.

The rearrangement links TRBV10-3 to TRBJ2-7; D is ambiguous. The V end was cut by 3 bases, the J end by 5 bases, with 14 bases between. This CDR3 comprises 14 residues. Per germline, CDR1 ENHRY and CDR2 SYGVKD. As DNA, the CDR3 is TGTGCCATCAGTGACACCATTGCGGTCGACGAGCAGTACTTC. Amino acids: CAISDTIAVDEQYF.

The genes are TRBV18 and TRBJ1-2; D remains ambiguous. Germline lookup yields CDR1 KGHSH and CDR2 LQKENI. V was trimmed by 2 bases and J by 7 bases, leaving 11 bases between them. The CDR3 loop spans 13 amino acids. CDR3 sequence reads: CASSPEPRSGYTF. The CDR3, as DNA: TGTGCCAGCTCACCAGAACCGAGAAGTGGCTACACCTTC. Supplemented by reference TRBV18 and TRBJ1-2, the full variable domain reads NAGVMQNPRHLVRRRGQEARLRCSPMKGHSHVYWYRQLPEEGLKFMVYLQKENIIDESGMPKERFSAEFPKEGPSILRIQQVVRGDSAAYFCASSPEPRSGYTFGSGTRLTVV.

This clone was detected once. CDR3 DNA: TGCGCCAGCAGCCAAGGGGGCGGGGCCGCGGGCAATGAGCAGTTCTTC. It is translated as CASSQGGGAAGNEQFF. This rearrangement joins TRBV4-1 to TRBJ2-1, with D possibly TRBD2 on 6 matching bases. CDR3 length: 16 amino acids. From germline, CDR1 is MGHRA and CDR2 YSYEKL. Trimming removed 1 base at V and 6 bases at J, with 16 bases between.

This sequence joins TRBV10-1 and TRBJ1-1, with TRBD1 as a possible D gene (5 bases). Germline CDR1 reads WNHNN; CDR2 reads SYGVQD (reference sequence). V was pared by 6 bases and J by 1 base, with 12 bases between. The CDR3 totals 14 residues. CDR3 bases: TGCGCCAGCAGCCCGGGACGGTCGAACACTGAAGCTTTCTTT. It codes for CASSPGRSNTEAFF.

The gene calls are TRBV5-1 and TRBJ1-4, with a possible D match to TRBD1 (6 bases). With 5 bases removed from V and 3 bases from J, the gap between germline ends came to 11 bases. The CDR3 extends over 14 amino acids. The germline CDR1 and CDR2 sequences are SGHRS and YFSETQ. CDR3 amino acids: CASRAGTSNEKLFF. The CDR3, as DNA: TGCGCCAGCAGGGCCGGGACATCTAATGAAAAACTGTTTTTT.

The chain couples TRBV29-1 to TRBJ1-1; D not certain. The V gene's germline CDR1 is SQVTM and CDR2 ANQGSEA. This CDR3 has 12 residues. V lost 5 bases and J 6 bases, leaving 13 bases between the germline ends. CDR3 DNA sequence: TGCAGCGTTCTGACATATCGGGCTGAAGCTTTCTTT. Translation gives CSVLTYRAEAFF.

V is TRBV6-1 and J is TRBJ2-2; a weak D match, TRBD1 (5 bases). Germline V gene lookup returns CDR1 MNHNS and CDR2 SASEGT. Trimming left V 0 bases short and J 7 bases short, with 6 bases between. The CDR3 totals 13 residues. CDR3 region: CASSEAGHGELFF. The CDR3 nucleotides read TGTGCCAGCAGTGAAGCGGGGCACGGGGAGCTGTTTTTT.